One sample yielded the 22 T cell receptor beta chains listed below, sequenced in a study of a mutant IDH1 vaccine in newly diagnosed glioma. Generated by immunoSEQ multiplex PCR, the TCRdb table keeps only in-frame clones and is missing some. The repertoire holds tens of thousands of clones, more than 60% seen once, with approximately 1.8% in the top ten. Time point described: baseline, week 1 (first vaccination visit). Treatment meaning: pre-vaccination baseline after standard-of-care therapy. The sequencing here drew on PBMCs, taken from a glioma patient treated with radiotherapy, temozolomide or both. The receptors were sampled from a woman aged 40 to 55 with glioma.

This rearrangement joins TRBV30 to TRBJ2-5, with D perhaps TRBD2 (7 bases). Germline V gives CDR1 GTSNPN, CDR2 SVGIG (reference sequence). This CDR3 spans 12 amino acids. Trimming removed 6 bases from V and 6 bases from J, with 14 bases in between. The DNA for the CDR3 is TGTGCCTGCTCGGAGGGGGGGAAGACCCAGTACTTC. It specifies CACSEGGKTQYF.

This clone was seen more than once but under ten times. This chain joins TRBV2 and TRBJ1-5; 7 nucleotides line up with TRBD1. The CDR3 is 13 residues long. J gave up 6 bases and V 4 bases, and 3 bases lay outside the gene matches. Germline V gene sequence: CDR1 SNHLY, CDR2 FYNNEI. This CDR3 reads CASSARGSQPQHF. CDR3 in DNA: TGTGCCAGCAGTGCCAGGGGGAGTCAGCCCCAGCATTTT.

This rearrangement joins TRBV6-5 to TRBJ2-1, with D unclear. The CDR3 is 11 residues long. Looked up from germline, CDR1 is MNHEY and CDR2 is SVGAGI. V was trimmed by 4 bases and J by 9 bases, leaving 7 bases between them. The CDR3 nucleotides read TGTGCCAGCAGTTCAGGCGGTGAGCAGTTCTTC. Translated: CASSSGGEQFF.

The chain uses TRBV9 and TRBJ2-6, with D unclear. From germline, CDR1 is SGDLS and CDR2 YYNGEE. Trimming took 2 bases from V and 0 from J, leaving 12 bases between them. CDR3 length: 17 residues. CDR3 in amino acids: CASSVSRKSSGANVLTF. As DNA, the CDR3 is TGTGCCAGCAGCGTTTCGAGAAAGAGCTCTGGGGCCAACGTCCTGACTTTC.

The chain links TRBV2 to TRBJ2-4; no firm D call. CDR1 and CDR2 from the germline V gene are SNHLY and FYNNEI. The V gene lost 1 base and the J gene lost 0 bases, with 7 bases spanning the gap. This CDR3 region has 15 residues. CDR3 loop: CASSEEWLAKNIQYF. In DNA, the CDR3 is TGTGCCAGCAGTGAAGAATGGCTAGCCAAAAACATTCAGTACTTC.

The CDR3 sequence: CASDPGLAGGDSYSLYEQYF. The CDR3 DNA is TGTGCCAGCGATCCGGGACTAGCGGGGGGGGATTCCTACTCCCTCTACGAGCAGTACTTC. V and J are TRBV2 and TRBJ2-7, with 16 bases lining up with TRBD2. Per the germline V gene, CDR1 is SNHLY and CDR2 is FYNNEI. With V trimmed by 8 bases and J by 3 bases, 19 bases remained unmatched. The CDR3 runs to 20 residues. Looking up the rest from reference TRBV2 and TRBJ2-7 gives the full variable domain: EPEVTQTPSHQVTQMGQEVILRCVPISNHLYFYWYRQILGQKVEFLVSFYNNEISEKSEIFDDQFSVERPDGSNFTLKIRSTKLEDSAMYFCASDPGLAGGDSYSLYEQYFGPGTRLTVT.

The chain joins TRBV7-8 to TRBJ2-5; D gene unclear. Germline V gene data show CDR1 as SGHVS and CDR2 as FQNEAQ. Trimming removed 1 base at V and 5 bases at J, with 11 bases between. This CDR3 is built from 14 residues. The CDR3 loop reads CASSLVEAQETQYF. The CDR3 DNA follows: TGTGCCAGCAGCTTAGTAGAGGCCCAGGAGACCCAGTACTTC. Complete variable domain (other parts from reference TRBV7-8 and TRBJ2-5): GAGVSQSPRYKVAKRGQDVALRCDPISGHVSLFWYQQALGQGPEFLTYFQNEAQLDKSGLPSDRFFAERPEGSVSTLKIQRTQQEDSAVYLCASSLVEAQETQYFGPGTRLLVL.

The J gene is TRBJ2-3, the V gene TRBV2, with 10 bases fitting TRBD1. This CDR3 region has 16 residues. Germline V CDR1 and CDR2: SNHLY, FYNNEI. The V segment lost 4 bases and the J segment 2 bases; nucleotides outside the gene matches: 6. The CDR3 DNA follows: TGTGCCAGCAGTGCCCGGACAGGGGGTACCACAGATACGCAGTATTTT. Translating it yields CASSARTGGTTDTQYF.

The chain uses TRBV29-1 and TRBJ2-5, with TRBD2 as a possible D gene (6 bases). The V and J ends lost 6 bases and 4 bases respectively, with 12 bases between them. Germline V gives CDR1 SQVTM, CDR2 ANQGSEA. CDR3 size: 12 residues. The CDR3 nucleotides are TGCAGCGTCGACGTGGGGGGAGAGACCCAGTACTTC. Encoded protein: CSVDVGGETQYF.

The chain's CDR3 is CASSPSTDTQYF. In DNA form, the CDR3 reads TGTGCCAGCAGCCCCTCCACAGATACGCAGTATTTT. V is TRBV7-9 and J is TRBJ2-3; D is uncertain. The germline V and J ends were trimmed by 5 bases and 2 bases, with 5 bases remaining between them. CDR1 and CDR2 from the germline V gene are SEHNR and FQNEAQ (reference sequence). The CDR3 is made up of 12 amino acids.

In its sample, this clone was seen once. The chain combines TRBV9 with TRBJ1-4; 7 nucleotides align to TRBD1. The CDR3 is made up of 15 amino acids. V shed 3 bases and J 0 bases; nucleotides not matched to a gene: 2. Germline V gene sequence: CDR1 SGDLS, CDR2 YYNGEE. The chain's CDR3 is CASSEGQTTNEKLFF. For the CDR3, the DNA is TGTGCCAGCAGCGAGGGACAGACAACTAATGAAAAACTGTTTTTT.

V and J are TRBV2 and TRBJ2-7; 9 bases line up with TRBD2. The CDR3 contains 15 residues. From germline, CDR1 is SNHLY and CDR2 FYNNEI. V lost 4 bases, J lost 5 bases, and 9 bases stayed unmatched. CDR3 sequence (DNA): TGTGCCAGCAGTGGAGGGAGGCAGCGGGGGGACGAGCAGTACTTC. It codes for CASSGGRQRGDEQYF.

The chain recombines TRBV4-1 with TRBJ1-5; D is perhaps TRBD1 (6 bases). CDR3 length: 13 residues. Germline lookup yields CDR1 MGHRA and CDR2 YSYEKL. V was trimmed by 2 bases and J by 6 bases, leaving 8 bases between them. CDR3 sequence: CASSQTRGQPQHF. As DNA, the CDR3 is TGCGCCAGCAGCCAAACCAGGGGTCAGCCCCAGCATTTT.

The chain recombines TRBV25-1 with TRBJ1-1; D call uncertain. This CDR3 contains 13 residues. V was shortened by 3 bases and J by 0 bases, with 5 bases between the two germline ends. CDR1 and CDR2 (germline): MGHDK, SYGVNS. In DNA, the CDR3 is TGTGCCAGCAGTGAGATAATGAACACTGAAGCTTTCTTT. Translation gives CASSEIMNTEAFF. The full variable domain, in which reference TRBV25-1 and TRBJ1-1 provide the parts outside the CDR3, is EADIYQTPRYLVIGTGKKITLECSQTMGHDKMYWYQQDPGMELHLIHYSYGVNSTEKGDLSSESTVSRIRTEHFPLTLESARPSHTSQYLCASSEIMNTEAFFGQGTRLTVV.

The chain has TRBV30 and TRBJ1-5; 9 bases map to TRBD1. V was clipped by 0 bases and J by 3 bases; unmatched bases: 3. The CDR3 loop spans 15 amino acids. CDR1 and CDR2 (germline): GTSNPN, SVGIG (reference sequence). Written as DNA, the CDR3 is TGTGCCTGGAGTGTGAACAGGGGGCCCAATCAGCCCCAGCATTTT. Its protein is CAWSVNRGPNQPQHF.

This chain connects TRBV5-1 to TRBJ1-6; D gene uncertain. CDR1 is SGHRS, CDR2 YFSETQ, per germline. The CDR3 has 17 residues. Between the trimmed V and J ends, which lost 1 base and 0 bases, there was a span of 11 bases. In DNA, the CDR3 is TGCGCCAGCAGCTTGATCCCATTGAGCTCCTATAATTCACCCCTCCACTTT. Translated, it gives CASSLIPLSSYNSPLHF.

The chain carries TRBV5-1 and TRBJ2-5, with D uncertain. There are 14 residues in the CDR3. Trimming stripped 5 bases from V and 5 bases from J, with 16 bases between. Germline V CDR1 and CDR2: SGHRS, YFSETQ. The CDR3 region has the DNA TGCGCCAGCAGGGAATCTATAGGGTCGGAGACCCAGTACTTC. It translates to CASRESIGSETQYF.

The V gene is TRBV4-3, the J gene TRBJ2-3; D remains ambiguous. The CDR3 has 16 amino acids. Trimming took 1 base from V and 3 from J, leaving 14 bases between them. Germline V gene sequence: CDR1 LGHNA, CDR2 YSLEER. This CDR3 reads CASSQVGPTSTDTQYF. The CDR3 DNA reads as TGCGCCAGCAGCCAAGTTGGACCCACCTCGACAGATACGCAGTATTTT.

V is TRBV19 and J is TRBJ1-1; weak D call: TRBD1 (5 bases). V lost 9 bases and J 11 bases, leaving 19 bases between the germline ends. The germline V gene has CDR1 LNHDA and CDR2 SQIVND (reference sequence). This CDR3 comprises 12 residues. As DNA, the CDR3 is TGTGCCAGCGGACAAGGAGGGGCCGGGGCTTTCTTT. This translates into CASGQGGAGAFF.

The chain links TRBV7-2 to TRBJ1-3; the D is unclear. V lost 4 bases, J lost 7 bases, and 11 bases lay in between. The CDR3 covers 13 residues. In germline, CDR1 is SGHTA, CDR2 FQGNSA. The CDR3 DNA follows: TGTGCCAGCAGCTCCCCTCTCAGGAACACCATATATTTT. Its protein is CASSSPLRNTIYF.

The rearrangement joins TRBV6-4 to TRBJ2-3, with TRBD2 matching over 9 bases. V dropped 4 bases and J dropped 1; count of bases not matched to a gene: 0. Germline V gene sequence: CDR1 MRHNA, CDR2 SNTAGT. The CDR3 runs to 14 residues. The CDR3 reads CASSVAGGTDTQYF. The DNA of the CDR3 is TGTGCCAGCAGTGTAGCGGGGGGCACAGATACGCAGTATTTT.

The rearrangement joins TRBV29-1 to TRBJ2-5, with D possibly matching TRBD1 (6 bases). The CDR3 extends over 12 amino acids. Trimming left V 4 bases short and J 2 bases short, with 8 bases between. Germline V CDR1 and CDR2: SQVTM, ANQGSEA. The CDR3 here is CSVARGQETQYF. For the CDR3, the DNA is TGCAGCGTTGCCAGGGGTCAAGAGACCCAGTACTTC.